This T cell receptor beta chain was sequenced in a study of blood T cell repertoires in COVID-19. The repertoire was sequenced with immunoSEQ multiplex PCR; TCRdb's copy has only in-frame clones and lacks some. The table includes around 25,000 clones, roughly 88% detected once. The TCR was taken from a human donor in a cohort sampled during active COVID-19. Sequencing input: peripheral blood.

Here the CDR3 DNA reads TGTGCCACCTCGACAGTTAACTATGGCTACACCTTC. Protein: CATSTVNYGYTF. The rearrangement links TRBV19 to TRBJ1-2; a possible D gene is TRBD1 (5 bases). The CDR3 covers 12 residues. Germline CDR1 and CDR2: LNHDA and SQIVND (reference sequence). Trimming pared 10 bases from V and 1 base from J, leaving 10 bases between.